This T cell receptor (beta chain) derives from a study of cytomegalovirus exposure and HLA in healthy donors. Study results and caveats: Specificity for CMV antigens was confirmed in vitro for a few of the CMV-associated chains. Cytomegalovirus association was assigned to about 150 TCR beta chains. The tendency of first-cohort TCR clusters to co-occur in the approximately 110 validation repertoires was the finding of a later analysis.

Remarks on this clone: The target antigen is unknown.

Profiled with immunoSEQ multiplex PCR; TCRdb holds only in-frame clones, not every one. This sample has some 83,000 clones; approximately 93% occur once, and the top ten carry approximately 3.4%. Trimming stripped 1 base from V and 5 bases from J, with 17 bases between. Germline assignment: CDR1 SEHNR and CDR2 FQNEAQ (reference sequence). The CDR3 has 16 residues. The donors were members of the approximately 110-subject validation cohort (separate from the approximately 730-subject first cohort). The V call is TRBV7-9, the J call TRBJ1-2; D unclear. The receptor's source is a woman aged 18 to 35 in good health and CMV-seropositive. The sample consisted of PBMCs. The CDR3 loop is CASSLGEVSPSYGYTF. CDR3 coding DNA: TGTGCCAGCAGCTTAGGAGAGGTCAGCCCGAGTTATGGCTACACCTTC.